Described below is a single T cell receptor (beta chain) sequence and its context. No antigen is known for it. The PCR ran on 60 Vbeta and 13 Jbeta primers. The assay was immunoSEQ multiplex PCR, and TCRdb's table has in-frame clones only and misses some. The table shows around 130,000 clones, with 84% occurring only once. This sample is part of a study of cytomegalovirus exposure and HLA in healthy donors. Study-level points and caveats: Among the most significant clusters, several appeared linked to common viral pathogens in a later analysis. Earlier analysis looked at TCR beta V segments, and most were productive about 90% or about 30% of the time. Specific recognition of CMV antigens was confirmed in vitro for a few chains (all CMV-associated).

Deletions cut 5 bases from V and 7 bases from J, with 10 bases between. The CDR3 contains 12 residues. Per germline, CDR1 SGDLS and CDR2 YYNGEE. This receptor was identified in a woman younger than 30 in good health and CMV-seropositive. This chain joins TRBV9 and TRBJ2-1; D not resolved. The sequenced material came from PBMCs. CDR3 in DNA: TGTGCCAGCAGTGCCCACCTAAATGAGCAGTTCTTC. As protein: CASSAHLNEQFF.